This T cell receptor beta chain appears in the sequencing data of a study of technical replicates of blood from a few donors. TCRdb's copy holds only in-frame clones and misses some; the assay was immunoSEQ multiplex PCR. The sample shows roughly 72,000 clones, about 90% of them seen only once. Germline-derived CDR1 and CDR2 are LGHNA and YNFKEQ. Trimming removed 0 bases from V and 3 bases from J; junction bases left unmatched: 6. The CDR3 extends over 16 amino acids. Specimen: T cells isolated from PBMCs. This clonotype was obtained from a human donor in good health. The chain carries TRBV4-2 and TRBJ2-7; TRBD1 aligns across 9 bases. CDR3 in amino acids: CASSQETQGAYYEQYF. The CDR3 nucleotides read TGTGCCAGCAGCCAAGAAACACAGGGGGCGTACTACGAGCAGTACTTC.